The 10 T cell receptor beta chains listed next were all sequenced from one sample in a study of type 1 and type 2 diabetes patients. PCR was run on genomic DNA. The TCR beta CDR3 region was amplified using 30 forward and 13 reverse primers. TCRdb passed the multiplex PCR reads through MiXCR, listing each CDR3 protein once. The sample includes 250,000 to 300,000 distinct CDR3 sequences, 45% to 60% of them seen just once. The sample consisted of peripheral blood mononuclear cells (PBMCs). These TCRs come from a man aged 18 to 29 with type 2 diabetes.

The chain combines TRBV18 with TRBJ1-2; D ambiguous. V lost 2 bases and J lost 6, with 7 bases in between. The CDR3 is made up of 12 amino acids. CDR1 and CDR2 from the germline V gene are KGHSH and LQKENI. The CDR3 is CASSPIGDGYTF. DNA of the CDR3: TGTGCCAGCTCACCAATTGGCGATGGCTACACCTTC.

Written as DNA, the CDR3 is TGTGCCAGCAGTTACGCGGAGGGAGGCTCCTACGAGCAGTACTTC. This translates into CASSYAEGGSYEQYF. The chain employs TRBV6-5 and TRBJ2-7; D is possibly TRBD2 (6 bases). The CDR3 loop spans 15 amino acids. V was cut by 2 bases and J by 0 bases, with 11 bases left in between. Germline-derived CDR1 and CDR2 are MNHEY and SVGAGI.

The chain uses TRBV28 and TRBJ1-4; D unresolved. The CDR3 covers 11 residues. V was shortened by 4 bases and J by 11 bases, with 8 bases between the two germline ends. Germline CDR1 is MDHEN and CDR2 is SYDVKM. The CDR3 protein is CASSSTQKLFF. The DNA for the CDR3 is TGTGCCAGCAGTTCCACCCAGAAACTGTTTTTT.

With regard to this clonotype: Germline is not matched at one junction end, which may reflect a read error. The chain joins TRBV7-3 to TRBJ2-5; D is unclear. CDR1 SGHTA and CDR2 FQGTGA come from the germline V gene. The CDR3 extends over 10 amino acids. The CDR3: CACSLETQYF. CDR3 DNA sequence: TGTGCCTGCAGCCTAGAGACCCAGTACTTC.

CDR3 sequence: CASVPQGQETQYF. CDR3 bases: TGTGCCAGCGTCCCACAGGGGCAAGAGACCCAGTACTTC. This sequence joins TRBV6-6 and TRBJ2-5; 7 bases agree with TRBD1. Germline V gene sequence: CDR1 MNHNY, CDR2 SVGAGI (reference sequence). The CDR3 is 13 residues long. V gave up 8 bases and J gave up 2 bases; unmatched junction bases: 5.

The chain is built from TRBV20-1 and TRBJ2-7; 8 positions match TRBD1. V shed 0 bases, J shed 4 bases, and the junction held 11 bases outside the gene matches. Germline V gives CDR1 DFQATT, CDR2 SNEGSKA (reference sequence). The CDR3 sequence is 16 residues long. The CDR3 protein is CSARDFRNRGFYEQYF. For the CDR3, the DNA is TGCAGTGCTAGAGACTTCAGGAACAGGGGGTTTTACGAGCAGTACTTC.

This clonotype was counted only a few times. The rearrangement joins TRBV15 to TRBJ2-7; the D is unclear. The CDR3 runs to 17 residues. V lost 0 bases and J lost 2, with 17 bases in between. CDR1 and CDR2 (germline): LNHNV, YYDKDF (reference sequence). CDR3 coding DNA: TGTGCCACCAGCAGAGATTATGGGATCGGGTTTGCCTACGAGCAGTACTTC. Translation gives CATSRDYGIGFAYEQYF.

On this clonotype: A much larger clone lies one base from this, so it may be a read error. The chain joins TRBV10-3 to TRBJ2-5; 7 nucleotides match TRBD1. The CDR3 sequence is 18 residues long. Germline lookup yields CDR1 ENHRY and CDR2 SYGVKD. CDR3 coding DNA: TGTGCCATCAGTGAGACAAACTCTCTAATTCCAGGGGGTGGGACCCGGTACTTC. It encodes CAISETNSLIPGGGTRYF.

At least ten counts were recorded for this clonotype. This sequence joins TRBV7-2 and TRBJ1-1; D gene ambiguous. CDR3 size: 13 residues. Germline loops: CDR1 SGHTA, CDR2 FQGNSA. Trimming removed 2 bases at V and 4 bases at J, with 8 bases between. The CDR3 is CASSLFRATEAFF. The DNA of the CDR3 is TGTGCCAGCAGCTTATTTCGGGCCACTGAAGCTTTCTTT.

This clonotype was picked up a small number of times. This chain uses TRBV19 with TRBJ1-1; possible D gene TRBD1, 5 bases. Germline lookup yields CDR1 LNHDA and CDR2 SQIVND (reference sequence). Trimming removed 6 bases at V and 5 bases at J, with 10 bases between. The CDR3 consists of 12 residues. Here the CDR3 reads CASSYRGTEAFF. The CDR3 DNA follows: TGTGCCAGTAGCTACCGGGGGACTGAAGCTTTCTTT.